The 10 T cell receptor beta chains below all came from one sample that was sequenced in a study of blood T cell repertoires in COVID-19. Assay: immunoSEQ multiplex PCR; the TCRdb copy retains only in-frame clones and omits some. The repertoire holds tens of thousands of clones, with roughly 87% as singletons. Sample: peripheral blood. These receptors all come from a man aged 45-60 years with active COVID-19.

The genes are TRBV6-2 or TRBV6-3 and TRBJ2-4; possibly TRBD1 for D (5 bases). V lost 3 bases and J lost 12, with 18 bases in between. The CDR3 has 14 amino acids. Germline CDR1 and CDR2: MNHEY and SVGEGT. The CDR3 loop is CASSYTGIGPDQYF. CDR3 sequence (DNA): TGTGCCAGCAGTTATACAGGAATCGGGCCCGATCAGTACTTC.

This chain connects TRBV6-5 to TRBJ1-2; D remains ambiguous. The CDR3 is made up of 11 amino acids. Germline V CDR1 and CDR2: MNHEY, SVGAGI. Trimming stripped 6 bases from V and 7 bases from J, with 9 bases between. The CDR3 nucleotides are TGTGCCAGCAGCGTGGCGGGTGGCTACACCTTC. Protein: CASSVAGGYTF.

J is TRBJ1-1 and V is TRBV18; a weak D match, TRBD1 (5 bases). The V end was cut by 3 bases, the J end by 3 bases, with 20 bases between. The CDR3 is 17 amino acids. In germline, CDR1 is KGHSH, CDR2 LQKENI. The CDR3 region has the DNA TGTGCCAGCTCACCTCTGGCAGGGATCATGTCTGACACTGAAGCTTTCTTT. Translating gives CASSPLAGIMSDTEAFF.

The rearrangement links TRBV29-1 to TRBJ2-5; D uncertain. The CDR3 loop spans 11 amino acids. Germline V gene lookup returns CDR1 SQVTM and CDR2 ANQGSEA. V was pared by 6 bases and J by 5 bases, with 10 bases between. Written as DNA, the CDR3 is TGCAGCGTCCGCCCGAGGGAGACCCAGTACTTC. Residues: CSVRPRETQYF.

This CDR3 reads CASSLGQGGYNEQFF. CDR3 in DNA: TGCGCCAGCAGCTTGGGACAGGGCGGCTACAATGAGCAGTTCTTC. V and J are TRBV5-1 and TRBJ2-1; TRBD1 aligns across 7 bases. Germline V lookup: CDR1 SGHRS, CDR2 YFSETQ. After removal of 0 bases from V and 3 bases from J, the junction contained 3 bases not matched to a gene. The CDR3 spans 15 residues.

CDR3 sequence reads: CASSGTGVGGNQPQHF. CDR3 nucleotide sequence: TGTGCCAGTAGCGGGACAGGGGTGGGAGGCAATCAGCCCCAGCATTTT. The genes are TRBV19 and TRBJ1-5; 10 bases match TRBD1. V gave up 6 bases and J gave up 2 bases; unmatched junction bases: 7. The germline CDR1 and CDR2 sequences are LNHDA and SQIVND (reference sequence). The CDR3 loop spans 16 amino acids. Using reference TRBV19 and TRBJ1-5 for the parts outside the CDR3, the full variable domain is DGGITQSPKYLFRKEGQNVTLSCEQNLNHDAMYWYRQDPGQGLRLIYYSQIVNDFQKGDIAEGYSVSREKKESFPLTVTSAQKNPTAFYLCASSGTGVGGNQPQHFGDGTRLSIL.

This clone has just one count. The chain has TRBV5-4 and TRBJ2-3; 8 bases map to TRBD2. The CDR3 length is 15 residues. Germline trimming cut 3 bases from V and 1 base from J; bases unmatched to any gene: 4. Germline-derived CDR1 and CDR2 are SGHNT and YYREEE (reference sequence). CDR3 nucleotides: TGTGCCAGCAGCTCGCGGGAGGTGGGCACAGATACGCAGTATTTT. Its translation: CASSSREVGTDTQYF.

This clone has a single count. This chain links TRBV21-1 with TRBJ2-3; the DNA was not used to check the table's D call, TRBD1. TRBV21-1 constitutes a pseudogene. The CDR3 is 18 amino acids. Here the CDR3 reads CASSKVRGLGLSTDTQYF. The CDR3 DNA follows: TGTGCCAGCAGCAAAGTAAGGGGCCTAGGTCTTTCCACAGATACGCAGTATTTT.

The J gene is TRBJ2-3, the V gene TRBV7-2; TRBD2 is a possible D gene (6 bases). The CDR3 is made up of 15 amino acids. V lost 5 bases to trimming and J lost 4 bases, with 16 bases between them. Germline CDR1 reads SGHTA; CDR2 reads FQGNSA. DNA for the CDR3: TGTGCCAGCAGCCTCCTCGGGAGTTCCCCAGATACGCAGTATTTT. Encoded protein: CASSLLGSSPDTQYF.

This rearrangement joins TRBV7-2 to TRBJ2-1; 13 bases map to TRBD2. The CDR3 runs 15 residues. Unmatched junction bases numbered 4, after V lost 3 bases and J lost 8 bases. In germline, CDR1 is SGHTA, CDR2 FQGNSA. CDR3 coding DNA: TGTGCCAGCAGCTTCACTAGCGGGGGGGCTCATGAGCAGTTCTTC. Translated: CASSFTSGGAHEQFF.